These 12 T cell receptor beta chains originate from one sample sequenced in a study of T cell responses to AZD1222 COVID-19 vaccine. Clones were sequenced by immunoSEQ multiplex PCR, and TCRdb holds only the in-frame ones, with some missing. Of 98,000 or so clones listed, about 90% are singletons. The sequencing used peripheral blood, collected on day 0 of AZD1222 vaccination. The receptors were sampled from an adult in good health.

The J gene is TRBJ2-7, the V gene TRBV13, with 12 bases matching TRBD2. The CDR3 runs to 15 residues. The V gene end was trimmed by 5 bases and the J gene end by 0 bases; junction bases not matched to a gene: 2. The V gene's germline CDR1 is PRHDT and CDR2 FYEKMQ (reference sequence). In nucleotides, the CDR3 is TGTGCCAGCAGCCCGACTAGCGGGAGCTCCTACGAGCAGTACTTC. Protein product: CASSPTSGSSYEQYF.

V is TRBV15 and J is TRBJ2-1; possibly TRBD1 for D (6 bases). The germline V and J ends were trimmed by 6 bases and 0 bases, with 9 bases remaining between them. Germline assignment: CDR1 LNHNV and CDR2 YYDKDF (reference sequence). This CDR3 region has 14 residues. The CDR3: CATSWTASYNEQFF. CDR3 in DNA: TGTGCCACCAGTTGGACAGCCTCCTACAATGAGCAGTTCTTC.

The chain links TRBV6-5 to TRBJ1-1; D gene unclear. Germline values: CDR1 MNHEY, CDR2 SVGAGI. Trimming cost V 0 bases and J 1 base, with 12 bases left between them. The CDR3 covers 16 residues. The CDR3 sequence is CASSYSKDSWNTEAFF. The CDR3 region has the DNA TGTGCCAGCAGTTACTCGAAGGACTCCTGGAACACTGAAGCTTTCTTT.

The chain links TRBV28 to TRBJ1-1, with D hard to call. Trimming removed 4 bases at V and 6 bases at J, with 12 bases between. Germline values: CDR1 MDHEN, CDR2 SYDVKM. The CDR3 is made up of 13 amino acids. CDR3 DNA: TGTGCCAGCAGTTCTCCAAATGTCGCTGAAGCTTTCTTT. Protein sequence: CASSSPNVAEAFF.

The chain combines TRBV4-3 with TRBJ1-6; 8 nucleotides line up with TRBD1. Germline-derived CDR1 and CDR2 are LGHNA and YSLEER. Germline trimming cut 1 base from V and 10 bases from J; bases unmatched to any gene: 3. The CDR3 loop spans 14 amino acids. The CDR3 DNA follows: TGCGCCAGCAGCCAAGGGACAGGGAGGTCACCCCTCCACTTT. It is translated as CASSQGTGRSPLHF.

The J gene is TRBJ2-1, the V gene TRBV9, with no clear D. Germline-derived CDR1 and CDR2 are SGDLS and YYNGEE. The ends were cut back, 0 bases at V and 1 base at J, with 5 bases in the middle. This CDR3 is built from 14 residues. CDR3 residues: CASSVDFSYNEQFF. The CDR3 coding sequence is TGTGCCAGCAGCGTAGACTTTTCCTACAATGAGCAGTTCTTC.

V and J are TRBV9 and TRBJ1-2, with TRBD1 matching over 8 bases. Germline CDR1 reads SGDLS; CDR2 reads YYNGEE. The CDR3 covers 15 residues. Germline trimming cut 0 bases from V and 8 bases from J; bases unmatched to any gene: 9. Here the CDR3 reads CASSVEIQGARGYTF. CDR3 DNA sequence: TGTGCCAGCAGCGTAGAAATCCAGGGGGCAAGAGGCTACACCTTC. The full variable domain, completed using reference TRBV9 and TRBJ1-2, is DSGVTQTPKHLITATGQRVTLRCSPRSGDLSVYWYQQSLDQGLQFLIQYYNGEERAKGNILERFSAQQFPDLHSELNLSSLELGDSALYFCASSVEIQGARGYTFGSGTRLTVV.

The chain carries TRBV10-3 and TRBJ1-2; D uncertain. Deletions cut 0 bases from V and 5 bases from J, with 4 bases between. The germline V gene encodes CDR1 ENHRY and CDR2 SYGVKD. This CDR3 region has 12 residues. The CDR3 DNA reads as TGTGCCATCAGTGAGTCGGGGTATGGCTACACCTTC. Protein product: CAISESGYGYTF.

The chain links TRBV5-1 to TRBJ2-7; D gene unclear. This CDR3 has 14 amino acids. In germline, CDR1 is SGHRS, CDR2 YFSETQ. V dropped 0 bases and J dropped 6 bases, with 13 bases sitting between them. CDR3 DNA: TGCGCCAGCAGCTTGGAACCCTCTGTGACCGAGCAGTACTTC. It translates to CASSLEPSVTEQYF.

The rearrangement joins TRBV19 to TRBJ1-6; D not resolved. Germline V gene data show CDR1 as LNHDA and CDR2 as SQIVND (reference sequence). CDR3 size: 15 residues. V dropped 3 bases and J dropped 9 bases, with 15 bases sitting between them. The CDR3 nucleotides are TGTGCCAGTAGTATTAACCAACAATCAGGTTCACCCCTCCACTTT. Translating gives CASSINQQSGSPLHF.

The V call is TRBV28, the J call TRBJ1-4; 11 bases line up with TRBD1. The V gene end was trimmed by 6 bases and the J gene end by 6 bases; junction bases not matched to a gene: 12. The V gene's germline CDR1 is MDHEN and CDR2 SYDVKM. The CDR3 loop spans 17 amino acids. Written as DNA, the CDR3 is TGTGCCAGCAGGATGTCGGGACAGGGGGTCATCGATGAAAAACTGTTTTTT. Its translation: CASRMSGQGVIDEKLFF. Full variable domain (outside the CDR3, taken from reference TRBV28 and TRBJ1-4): DVKVTQSSRYLVKRTGEKVFLECVQDMDHENMFWYRQDPGLGLRLIYFSYDVKMKEKGDIPEGYSVSREKKERFSLILESASTNQTSMYLCASRMSGQGVIDEKLFFGSGTQLSVL.

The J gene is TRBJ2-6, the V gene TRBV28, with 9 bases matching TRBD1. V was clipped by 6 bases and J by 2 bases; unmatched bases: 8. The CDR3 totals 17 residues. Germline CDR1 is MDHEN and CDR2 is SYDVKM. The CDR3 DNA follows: TGTGCCAGCAGCCCTTCACAGGGGGCGCCTGGGGCCAACGTCCTGACTTTC. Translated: CASSPSQGAPGANVLTF.